This T cell receptor (beta chain) was identified in a study of OX40 agonist ivuxolimab in advanced cancers. TCRdb keeps only in-frame clones here, not all; method: immunoSEQ multiplex PCR. The sample lists some 87,000 clones, 90% occurring once. This clone was recorded only once. Germline is not matched at one junction end, which may reflect a read error. The CDR3 covers 13 residues. Per the germline V gene, CDR1 is SSHAT and CDR2 is FNYEAQ (reference sequence). Autoimmune disease history or systemic immunosuppression meant exclusion. This TCR derives from an adult with an advanced solid tumor such as melanoma, head and neck, liver or kidney cancer. V usage is TRBV7-7 and J usage is TRBJ2-3; D gene ambiguous. Source: CD4+ or CD8+ T cells sorted from blood, taken in a trial of the OX40 agonist ivuxolimab. The CDR3 nucleotides read TGTGCTAGCAGCTTTGGCAGCACAGATACGCAGTATTTT. It codes for CASSFGSTDTQYF.